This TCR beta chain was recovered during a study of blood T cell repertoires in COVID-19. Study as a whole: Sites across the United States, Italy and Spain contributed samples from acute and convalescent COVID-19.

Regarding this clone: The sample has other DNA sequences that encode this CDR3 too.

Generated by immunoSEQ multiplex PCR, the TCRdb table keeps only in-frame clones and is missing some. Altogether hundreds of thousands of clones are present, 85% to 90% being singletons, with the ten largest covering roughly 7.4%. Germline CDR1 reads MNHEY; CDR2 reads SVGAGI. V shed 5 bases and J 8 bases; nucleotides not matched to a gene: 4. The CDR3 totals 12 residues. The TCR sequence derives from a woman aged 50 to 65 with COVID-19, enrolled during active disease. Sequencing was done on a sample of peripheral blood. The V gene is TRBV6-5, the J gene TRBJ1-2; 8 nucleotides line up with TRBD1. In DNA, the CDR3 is TGTGCCAGCAGTCGTACAGGGGGAGGCTACACCTTC. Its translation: CASSRTGGGYTF.